One sample yielded the 18 T cell receptor beta chains listed below, sequenced in a study of blood T cells in healthy people across ages. With a J-beta primer mix and a sample-barcoded 5' primer, a second PCR ran 7 to 11 cycles. One entry per CDR3 protein, called by TCRdb with MiXCR from the 5' RACE reads. This sample has 1 million to 1.2 million distinct CDR3 sequences; around two fifths occur once, and the top ten carry 13%. The sequenced sample consisted of blood. The source of these receptors is a man between 18 and 35 years old in good health.

V usage is TRBV28 and J usage is TRBJ1-2, with 9 bases aligning to TRBD1. The length of the CDR3 is 15 residues. V lost 6 bases and J lost 4; bases outside the gene matches: 9. Germline V gene data show CDR1 as MDHEN and CDR2 as SYDVKM. For the CDR3, the DNA is TGTGCCAGCAGCCTTACAACAGGGGGCAGCTATGGCTACACCTTC. The encoded protein is CASSLTTGGSYGYTF.

V usage is TRBV2 and J usage is TRBJ2-3; no reliable D call. V was pared by 4 bases and J by 5 bases, with 10 bases between. In germline, CDR1 is SNHLY, CDR2 FYNNEI. The CDR3 is 13 residues long. The CDR3 DNA follows: TGTGCCAGCAGTGCTAGGGTTGTAGATACGCAGTATTTT. Amino acid sequence: CASSARVVDTQYF.

On this clonotype: The germline gene is not matched at one end of the junction; a read error may be the cause. The chain couples TRBV6-5 to TRBJ2-3; D may be TRBD1 (6 bases). The V gene's germline CDR1 is MNHEY and CDR2 SVGAGI. The CDR3 length is 14 residues. The CDR3: CVSSSAGGTDTQYF. The CDR3 nucleotides are TGTGTCAGCAGTTCTGCAGGGGGCACAGATACGCAGTATTTT.

The sample holds a few counts of this clonotype. The rearrangement joins TRBV28 to TRBJ2-5; D tentatively fits TRBD1 or TRBD2 (5 bases each). CDR3 length: 15 amino acids. Deletions cut 6 bases from V and 7 bases from J, with 21 bases between. CDR1 and CDR2 (germline): MDHEN, SYDVKM. CDR3 in amino acids: CASSLVGTSPRTQYF. The CDR3 DNA is TGTGCCAGCAGCTTGGTTGGGACGTCGCCAAGGACCCAGTACTTC.

The chain uses TRBV7-2 and TRBJ2-4; 8 bases line up with TRBD1. Germline lookup yields CDR1 SGHTA and CDR2 FQGNSA. The CDR3 consists of 20 residues. J was trimmed by 0 bases and V by 3 bases; bases with no gene match: 16. CDR3 DNA: TGTGCCAGCAGCTTTCCTCGGACAGGGCCGACCTCGCTAGCCAAAAACATTCAGTACTTC. Residues: CASSFPRTGPTSLAKNIQYF.

This chain uses TRBV5-1 with TRBJ2-2, with D perhaps matching TRBD1 (5 bases). V lost 0 bases to trimming and J lost 3 bases, with 15 bases between them. Per germline, CDR1 SGHRS and CDR2 YFSETQ. The CDR3 is 17 amino acids. CDR3 coding DNA: TGCGCCAGCAGCTTGGTATCGGCAGGGTGGGACACCGGGGAGCTGTTTTTT. Translating it yields CASSLVSAGWDTGELFF.

Comments on this clonotype: One end of the junction is discordant with germline, which a read error may explain. The chain carries TRBV7-2 and TRBJ2-7; 14 bases are a match to TRBD2. CDR1 is SGHTA, CDR2 FQGNSA, per germline. The CDR3 has 15 residues. CDR3 coding DNA: TGTACCGGCAGCTCGGGACTAGCGGGGGTCAACGAGCAGTACTTC. Protein: CTGSSGLAGVNEQYF.

There are a few counts of this clonotype. The chain recombines TRBV6-5 with TRBJ2-5; TRBD1 might be the D (5 bases). The CDR3 length is 15 residues. Germline CDR1 is MNHEY and CDR2 is SVGAGI. V lost 0 bases and J 2 bases, leaving 10 bases between the germline ends. The CDR3 is CASSYSGYRQETQYF. The DNA of the CDR3 is TGTGCCAGCAGTTACTCGGGGTACAGGCAAGAGACCCAGTACTTC.

This clonotype was seen only a few times. This chain connects TRBV7-2 to TRBJ1-6; D unresolved. Between the trimmed V and J ends, which lost 2 bases and 9 bases, there was a span of 8 bases. CDR1 and CDR2 (germline): SGHTA, FQGNSA. CDR3 length: 13 amino acids. The DNA for the CDR3 is TGTGCCAGCAGCTTAATTCTGGTTTCACCCCTCCACTTT. Residues: CASSLILVSPLHF.

This clonotype has just a few counts. V gene TRBV28 combines with J gene TRBJ2-3, with D perhaps TRBD1 or TRBD2 (7 bases each). The CDR3 loop spans 15 amino acids. The V end lost 5 bases, the J end lost 4 bases, and 16 bases lay between the germline ends. Germline V gene data show CDR1 as MDHEN and CDR2 as SYDVKM. CDR3 in amino acids: CASSARGGSADTQYF. CDR3 nucleotides: TGTGCCAGCAGTGCCAGGGGGGGGTCGGCAGATACGCAGTATTTT.

The chain couples TRBV6-2 or TRBV6-3 to TRBJ2-1; 7 bases match TRBD2. Trimming at V came to 5 bases and at J to 7 bases, leaving 2 bases not matched to a gene. The CDR3 spans 12 residues. The V gene's germline CDR1 is MNHEY and CDR2 SVGEGT. The CDR3 loop reads CASSNGGNEQFF. CDR3 DNA sequence: TGTGCCAGCAGTAACGGGGGGAATGAGCAGTTCTTC.

This chain joins TRBV10-2 and TRBJ2-1; perhaps TRBD1 as D (6 bases). The V gene lost 6 bases and the J gene lost 4 bases, with 10 bases spanning the gap. The CDR3 runs to 13 residues. Germline values: CDR1 WSHSY, CDR2 SAAADI. In nucleotides, the CDR3 is TGCGCCAGCAGGATCGACAGGTACAATGAGCAGTTCTTC. This codes for CASRIDRYNEQFF.

The table lists this clonotype with many counts. V and J are TRBV4-3 and TRBJ1-2, with 7 bases aligning to TRBD1. The CDR3 contains 15 residues. Per the germline V gene, CDR1 is LGHNA and CDR2 is YSLEER. With 3 bases clipped from V and 5 bases from J, the junction kept 9 bases outside the gene matches. The CDR3 region has the DNA TGCGCCAGCAGCCAGCAGCGGGACAGCGATTATGGCTACACCTTC. Amino acids: CASSQQRDSDYGYTF.

This clonotype was counted a few times. The V call is TRBV5-1, the J call TRBJ2-3, with TRBD1 matching 7 bases. The CDR3 loop spans 16 amino acids. The junction had 9 bases not matched to a gene; V was cut back by 0 bases and J by 5 bases. CDR1 is SGHRS and CDR2 is YFSETQ in the germline V gene. CDR3 sequence (DNA): TGCGCCAGCAGCTTGGCCTTTGGGACAGATAGAGATACGCAGTATTTT. Translation gives CASSLAFGTDRDTQYF.

This clonotype was picked up a small number of times. V and J are TRBV4-3 and TRBJ2-7; TRBD1 is a possible D gene (6 bases). Germline V gene data show CDR1 as LGHNA and CDR2 as YSLEER. The CDR3 loop spans 15 amino acids. Trimming removed 0 bases at V and 2 bases at J, with 11 bases between. The chain's CDR3 is CASSQDSGQPYEQYF. CDR3 nucleotide sequence: TGCGCCAGCAGCCAAGATTCAGGACAGCCCTACGAGCAGTACTTC.

This clonotype was picked up a small number of times. CDR3 loop: CASSFRFAAQYF. CDR3 nucleotide sequence: TGTGCCAGCAGCTTTCGGTTTGCTGCGCAGTATTTT. J is TRBJ2-3 and V is TRBV7-9; D unresolved. V lost 3 bases and J 10 bases, leaving 11 bases between the germline ends. The CDR3 is 12 amino acids. Germline V lookup: CDR1 SEHNR, CDR2 FQNEAQ (reference sequence).

A single count supports this clonotype. A much larger clone is a single base away; this may be a read error. V gene TRBV10-3 combines with J gene TRBJ2-4; the D gene is possibly TRBD1 (6 bases). The end of the DNA is better explained by TRBJ2-7, so the J call may be wrong. Germline-derived CDR1 and CDR2 are ENHRY and SYGVKD. This CDR3 comprises 13 residues. The CDR3 here is CASRLDSSYEQYF. The DNA for the CDR3 is TGTGCCAGCAGACTGGACAGTTCCTACGAGCAGTACTTC.

This rearrangement joins TRBV5-6 to TRBJ2-7; 11 bases align to TRBD1. V shed 8 bases, J shed 2 bases, and the junction held 3 bases outside the gene matches. The CDR3 has 13 amino acids. Germline V CDR1 and CDR2: SGHDT, YYEEEE. The CDR3 sequence is CASQGQGAYEQYF. As DNA, the CDR3 is TGTGCCAGTCAGGGACAGGGGGCCTACGAGCAGTACTTC.